This T cell receptor beta chain is drawn from a study of T cell responses to AZD1222 COVID-19 vaccine. Study-wide results and limits: Of spike-specific TCRs, nearly half reportedly target regions left unmutated in variants. Spike-specific TCR breadth and depth both grew after two AZD1222 doses.

Details on this clone: The antigen is not known.

The germline V and J ends were trimmed by 0 bases and 8 bases, with 12 bases remaining between them. The germline V gene encodes CDR1 SGHRS and CDR2 YFSETQ. This CDR3 region has 14 residues. The method was immunoSEQ multiplex PCR; TCRdb's version includes in-frame clones alone and lacks a portion of them. The sample shows some 150,000 clones, 90% to 95% of them seen only once. Sequences were derived from peripheral blood, sampled on day 0 of AZD1222 vaccination. The chain recombines TRBV5-1 with TRBJ1-5; no clear D gene. This clonotype was obtained from an adult in good health. CDR3 DNA: TGCGCCAGCAGCTTGGGCGGTCATGCTGAGCCCCAGCATTTT. Protein: CASSLGGHAEPQHF.